The 10 T cell receptor beta chains reported below all come from one sample, sequenced in a study of identical twins. TCRdb fed the 5' RACE reads into MiXCR, producing one record per CDR3 protein. Among 450,000 or so distinct CDR3 sequences listed, more than 13% were seen once. The sample was also reused in another study, on yellow fever vaccine responses in identical twins.

Sequenced: CD4+ T cells sorted from blood. The source of these receptors is a woman younger than 30 in good health.

CDR3 bases: TGTGCCAGCAGCTTCAGACGCACCGGGGTTATCGAGCAGTACTTC. Its translation: CASSFRRTGVIEQYF. V and J are TRBV7-2 and TRBJ2-7, with D possibly matching TRBD2 (5 bases). Germline V gene sequence: CDR1 SGHTA, CDR2 FQGNSA. Trimming pared 3 bases from V and 6 bases from J, leaving 18 bases between. The CDR3 covers 15 residues.

The J gene is TRBJ2-7, the V gene TRBV7-8, with 8 bases matching TRBD1. This CDR3 contains 15 residues. Germline trimming cut 4 bases from V and 3 bases from J; bases unmatched to any gene: 8. Germline V gene data show CDR1 as SGHVS and CDR2 as FQNEAQ. CDR3 in DNA: TGTGCCAGCAGCTCGGGGACAGGATTCCGCTACGAGCAGTACTTC. Protein product: CASSSGTGFRYEQYF. Looking up the rest from reference TRBV7-8 and TRBJ2-7 gives the full variable domain: GAGVSQSPRYKVAKRGQDVALRCDPISGHVSLFWYQQALGQGPEFLTYFQNEAQLDKSGLPSDRFFAERPEGSVSTLKIQRTQQEDSAVYLCASSSGTGFRYEQYFGPGTRLTVT.

This clonotype was counted between two and nine times. The genes are TRBV9 and TRBJ2-7; a weak D match, TRBD2 (5 bases). Germline V gene lookup returns CDR1 SGDLS and CDR2 YYNGEE. The ends were cut back, 0 bases at V and 5 bases at J, with 15 bases in the middle. The CDR3 is 15 residues long. The CDR3 DNA reads TGTGCCAGCAGCGTAGGCCGGGGTTTACGAGACGAGCAGTACTTC. This translates into CASSVGRGLRDEQYF.

The genes are TRBV4-1 and TRBJ2-3; 8 bases map to TRBD2. The CDR3 extends over 15 amino acids. Germline CDR1 and CDR2: MGHRA and YSYEKL. Trimming cost V 3 bases and J 4 bases; bases outside gene matches: 6. The DNA of the CDR3 is TGCGCCAGCAGCCATCCCGGACTAGCTTCAGATACGCAGTATTTT. Protein: CASSHPGLASDTQYF.

V is TRBV7-8 and J is TRBJ2-7, with D maybe TRBD2 (5 bases). The CDR3 consists of 14 residues. V dropped 6 bases and J dropped 2 bases, with 14 bases sitting between them. Germline V lookup: CDR1 SGHVS, CDR2 FQNEAQ. The CDR3 loop reads CASRSREFPYEQYF. The CDR3 DNA is TGTGCCAGCAGGTCCCGGGAATTTCCCTACGAGCAGTACTTC.

There are a few counts of this clonotype. This chain uses TRBV5-1 with TRBJ2-3; D not certain. The V gene lost 0 bases and the J gene lost 4 bases, with 6 bases spanning the gap. The CDR3 length is 13 residues. Germline V gene sequence: CDR1 SGHRS, CDR2 YFSETQ. CDR3 amino acids: CASSLVVADTQYF. The CDR3 nucleotides read TGCGCCAGCAGCTTGGTGGTCGCAGATACGCAGTATTTT. The variable domain in full, with the rest retrieved from reference TRBV5-1 and TRBJ2-3, is KAGVTQTPRYLIKTRGQQVTLSCSPISGHRSVSWYQQTPGQGLQFLFEYFSETQRNKGNFPGRFSGRQFSNSRSEMNVSTLELGDSALYLCASSLVVADTQYFGPGTRLTVL.

There are many counts of this clonotype. V and J are TRBV12-3 or TRBV12-4 and TRBJ2-5; TRBD1 agrees at 7 bases. The CDR3 is made up of 15 amino acids. Losses at the gene ends were 4 bases for V and 5 bases for J; bases not matched to a gene: 10. The CDR3 DNA reads as TGTGCCAGCAGTTGGGCGACAGGGCCCGGGGAGACCCAGTACTTC. This codes for CASSWATGPGETQYF.

This clonotype was detected a few times. This chain links TRBV27 with TRBJ2-2, with D possibly being TRBD1 (6 bases). Trimming removed 6 bases at V and 4 bases at J, with 18 bases between. Per the germline V gene, CDR1 is MNHEY and CDR2 is SMNVEV (reference sequence). There are 16 residues in the CDR3. CDR3 in amino acids: CASRHRVGAVTGELFF. For the CDR3, the DNA is TGTGCCAGCAGGCACAGGGTTGGTGCGGTCACCGGGGAGCTGTTTTTT.

This chain connects TRBV20-1 to TRBJ2-1; 7 bases are shared with TRBD2. This CDR3 is 13 amino acids long. Per the germline V gene, CDR1 is DFQATT and CDR2 is SNEGSKA (reference sequence). CDR3 in DNA: TGCAGCGATAGCAGCGGGGCCCTCAATGAGCAGTTCTTC. It codes for CSDSSGALNEQFF.

The V gene is TRBV6-5, the J gene TRBJ2-3; D ambiguous. Germline V lookup: CDR1 MNHEY, CDR2 SVGAGI. CDR3 length: 13 amino acids. Trimming took off 6 bases at V and 2 bases at J, with 9 bases between the two ends. CDR3 protein: CASRYTYTDTQYF. Here the CDR3 DNA reads TGTGCCAGCAGGTACACTTACACAGATACGCAGTATTTT.